This TCR beta chain was identified during a study of beta chain features in type 1 diabetes. For the study at large: Regarding age, gender and cell yields, patients proved similar to healthy donors.

J was trimmed by 4 bases and V by 8 bases; bases with no gene match: 14. Per the germline V gene, CDR1 is SGHTA and CDR2 is FQGNSA. The CDR3 extends over 15 amino acids. Reverse transcribing all isolated RNA meant expressed TCRB transcripts were sequenced. Naive, central memory and regulatory T cell samples averaged approximately 3.6 million immunoSEQ reads each. Some clones are missing from TCRdb's copy, which holds only in-frame ones; the method was immunoSEQ multiplex PCR. The sample shows 300,000 to 450,000 clones, over 9.5% of them seen only once. This clone was detected only a few times. Antigen: not known. Findings and caveats of the study: For Type 1 diabetes patients, all four CD4+ subsets carried TCRB CDR3s that were moderately but significantly shorter. Naive, central memory and regulatory TCRB repertoires appeared more similar among patients than healthy donors. Fewer junction insertions and more nucleotide deletions appeared in type 1 diabetes patients.

Sequenced input: naive CD4+ T cells from blood. The rearrangement joins TRBV7-2 to TRBJ2-7; 7 nucleotides match TRBD1. The TCR originated in a woman younger than 35 with type 1 diabetes. The chain's CDR3 is CASGRDSFGVYEQYF. The CDR3 DNA follows: TGTGCCAGCGGTAGGGACAGCTTCGGAGTGTACGAGCAGTACTTC.